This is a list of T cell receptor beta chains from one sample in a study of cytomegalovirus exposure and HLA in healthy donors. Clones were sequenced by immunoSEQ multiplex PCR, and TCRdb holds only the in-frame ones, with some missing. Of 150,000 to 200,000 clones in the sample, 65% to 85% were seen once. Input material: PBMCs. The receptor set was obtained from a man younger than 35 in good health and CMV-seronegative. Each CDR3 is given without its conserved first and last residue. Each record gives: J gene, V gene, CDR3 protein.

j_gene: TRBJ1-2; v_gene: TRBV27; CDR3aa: ASSFRSLTNYGYT
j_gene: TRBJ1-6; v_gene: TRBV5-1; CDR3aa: ASSLGQGDNSPLH
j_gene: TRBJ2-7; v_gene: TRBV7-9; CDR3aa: ASSDRGPYEQY
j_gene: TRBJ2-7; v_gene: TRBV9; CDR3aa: ASSVGVRVREQY
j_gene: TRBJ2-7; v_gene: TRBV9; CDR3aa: ASSVGTHGSGEQY
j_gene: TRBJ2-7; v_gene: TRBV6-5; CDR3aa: ASSYYNGGIYEQY
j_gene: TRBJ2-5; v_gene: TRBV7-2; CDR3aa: ASSPLAPQETQY
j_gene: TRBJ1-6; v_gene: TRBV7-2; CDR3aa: ASSLGGGGGGNSPLH
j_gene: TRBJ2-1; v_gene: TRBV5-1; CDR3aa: ASSLVLAGEEPF
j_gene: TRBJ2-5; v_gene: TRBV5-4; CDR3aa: ASSGGTAVQETQY
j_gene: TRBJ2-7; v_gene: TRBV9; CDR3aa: ASSVGSTGTSYEQY
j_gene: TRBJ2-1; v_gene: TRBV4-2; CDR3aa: ASSQEGGVTYNEQF
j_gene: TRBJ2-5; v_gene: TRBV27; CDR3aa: ASSLLNSQETQY
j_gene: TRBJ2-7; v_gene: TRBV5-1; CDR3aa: ASRTLLAGGSYEQY
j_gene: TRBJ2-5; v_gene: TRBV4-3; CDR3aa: ASSRLAGSETQY
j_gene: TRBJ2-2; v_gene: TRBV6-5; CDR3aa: ASSYSYYTGELF
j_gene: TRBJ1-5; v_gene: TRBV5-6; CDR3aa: ASSLAGGNQPQH
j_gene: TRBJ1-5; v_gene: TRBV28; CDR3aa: ASSSRGGYSNQPQH
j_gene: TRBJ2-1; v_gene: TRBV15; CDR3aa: ATFLRGDARNEQF
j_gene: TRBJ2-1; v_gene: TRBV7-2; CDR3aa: ASSLVGIARNEQF
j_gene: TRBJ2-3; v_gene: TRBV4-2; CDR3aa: ASSRTKLAGTDTQY
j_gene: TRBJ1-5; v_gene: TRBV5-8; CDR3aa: ASSFGGNQPQH
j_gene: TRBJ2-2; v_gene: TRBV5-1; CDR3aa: ASSEDRVGVGELF